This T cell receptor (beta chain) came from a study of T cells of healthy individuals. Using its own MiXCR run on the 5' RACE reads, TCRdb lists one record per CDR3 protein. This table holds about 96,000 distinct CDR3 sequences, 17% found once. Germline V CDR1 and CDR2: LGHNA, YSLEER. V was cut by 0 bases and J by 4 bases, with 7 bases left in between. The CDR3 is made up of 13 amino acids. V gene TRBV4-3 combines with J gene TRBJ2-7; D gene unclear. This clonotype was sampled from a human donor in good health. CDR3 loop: CASSQEDGYEQYF. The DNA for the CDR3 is TGCGCCAGCAGCCAAGAAGACGGATACGAGCAGTACTTC.